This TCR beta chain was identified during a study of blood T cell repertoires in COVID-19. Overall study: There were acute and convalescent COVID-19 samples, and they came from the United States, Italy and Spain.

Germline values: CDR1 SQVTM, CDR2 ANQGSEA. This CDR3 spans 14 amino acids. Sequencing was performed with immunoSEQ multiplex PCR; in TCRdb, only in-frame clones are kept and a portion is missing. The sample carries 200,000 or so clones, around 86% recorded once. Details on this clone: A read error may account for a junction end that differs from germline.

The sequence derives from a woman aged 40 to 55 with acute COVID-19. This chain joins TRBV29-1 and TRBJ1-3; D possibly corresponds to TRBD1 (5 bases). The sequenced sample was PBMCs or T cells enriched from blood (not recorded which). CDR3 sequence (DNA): TGCAGCGTTCAAGATAGCTACAGGGGAAACACCATATATTTT. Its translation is CSVQDSYRGNTIYF.